One T cell receptor beta chain is described in this entry. The repertoire was sequenced with immunoSEQ multiplex PCR; TCRdb's copy has only in-frame clones and lacks some. This sample has roughly 92,000 clones, with around 86% found just once. This specimen comes from a study of control samples from healthy donors and cancer patients. Germline CDR1 reads LNHDA; CDR2 reads SQIVND (reference sequence). CDR3 length equals 15 residues. The V and J ends lost 6 bases and 1 base respectively, with 13 bases between them. This receptor was identified in a woman in her 50s in good health. The V and J genes are TRBV19 and TRBJ1-3, with D maybe TRBD1 (5 bases). The sequenced sample was blood. The CDR3 here is CASREGQKSGNTIYF. CDR3 bases: TGTGCCAGTAGAGAGGGGCAGAAGTCTGGAAACACCATATATTTT.